This T cell receptor (beta chain) was profiled in a study of CD8+ T cells in alopecia areata. General study findings and limits: Both scalp clonality and the expanded CD8+ clones among the top 100 showed a significant decrease with tofacitinib.

This clone was detected a few times. Its specificity is unknown. Following extraction, RNA underwent reverse transcription to cDNA, which served as the sequencing template. Method: immunoSEQ multiplex PCR; TCRdb's copy keeps in-frame clones and lacks some. Altogether 120,000 or so clones are present, 61% being singletons, with the ten largest covering around 5.7%. In germline, CDR1 is SQVTM, CDR2 ANQGSEA. Trimming stripped 3 bases from V and 3 bases from J, with 14 bases between. CDR3 size: 14 residues. Treatment given: oral pan-JAK inhibitor, 5-10 mg twice daily. The chain recombines TRBV29-1 with TRBJ1-1, with a tentative D call TRBD1 (6 bases). The sequences come from CD4+ T cells sorted from blood, collected at week 4, from a patient treated with tofacitinib. The origin of this receptor is a human donor with alopecia areata. The CDR3 coding sequence is TGCAGCGTTGAGGGCTCCAGGACAGACACTGAAGCTTTCTTT. Translation gives CSVEGSRTDTEAFF.